The entry below gives a single T cell receptor beta chain sequence along with its context. Its specificity is unknown. The data were taken from a study of identical twins. The study's findings and limits: Out-of-frame alpha sequences common to twins exhibited a surplus of low generation probability.

J gave up 0 bases and V 4 bases, and 8 bases lay outside the gene matches. The CDR3 runs to 18 residues. Germline loops: CDR1 SGDLS, CDR2 YYNGEE. MiXCR was run by TCRdb on the 5' RACE reads, yielding one entry per CDR3 protein. The sample consists of more than 1.5 million distinct CDR3 sequences, roughly a third of them appearing once. The receptor's source is a newborn girl in good health. Sequenced input: cord blood. This chain links TRBV9 with TRBJ2-4; 12 bases are a match to TRBD2. CDR3 residues: CASSPSGRANTAKNIQYF. CDR3 DNA sequence: TGTGCCAGCAGCCCTAGCGGGAGGGCTAATACAGCCAAAAACATTCAGTACTTC.